This is a list of T cell receptor beta chains from one sample in a study of T cell responses to AZD1222 COVID-19 vaccine. Libraries were prepared by immunoSEQ multiplex PCR; TCRdb keeps only in-frame clonotypes and omits some of them. The top ten clones hold 4.5% to 6% of a sample with about 160,000 clones, 89% of them seen once. This specimen was peripheral blood, taken on day 0 of AZD1222 vaccination. The source of these receptors is an adult in good health. Each CDR3 is given with its conserved first and last residue. The D gene is left open where the match is weak. Clone size is given for some rows only: seen once, a few or many times, or a class if the clone is expanded.

len	d_gene	v_gene	abundance	j_gene	CDR3nt	CDR3aa
13	.	TRBV10-1	.	TRBJ2-1	TGCGCCAGCAGTGGGAGTTTATACAATGAGCAGTTCTTC	CASSGSLYNEQFF
15	TRBD1	TRBV7-9	.	TRBJ1-1	TGTGCCAGCAGCTTAACAGGGGTGGGGAACACTGAAGCTTTCTTT	CASSLTGVGNTEAFF
15	TRBD1	TRBV2	few	TRBJ1-3	TGTGCCAGCAGTCACGGGACAGCCTCTGGAAACACCATATATTTT	CASSHGTASGNTIYF
16	TRBD2	TRBV10-1	.	TRBJ2-1	TGCGCCAGCAGCGCCACCATAGCGGGAGAGGCCAATGAGCAGTTCTTC	CASSATIAGEANEQFF
12	.	TRBV5-1	.	TRBJ2-3	TGCGCCAGCAGCCCTCGCACAGATACGCAGTATTTT	CASSPRTDTQYF
14	TRBD1	TRBV7-9	.	TRBJ2-7	TGTGCCAGCAGCTCCGGGACAGGGGGTTACGAGCAGTACTTC	CASSSGTGGYEQYF
15	.	TRBV7-2	.	TRBJ2-5	TGTGCCAGCAGATCATCCGGGACGTTCAAAGAGACCCAGTACTTC	CASRSSGTFKETQYF
18	TRBD1	TRBV4-1	.	TRBJ1-3	TGCGCCAGCAGCCCAGGGACAGCCAGGGGGACCTCTGGAAACACCATATATTTT	CASSPGTARGTSGNTIYF
14	TRBD1	TRBV4-1	.	TRBJ1-1	TGCGCCAGCAGCCAAGGACAGGGAGACACTGAAGCTTTCTTT	CASSQGQGDTEAFF
13	.	TRBV7-2	.	TRBJ1-1	TGTGCCAGCAGCTTCGACCAGAACACTGAAGCTTTCTTT	CASSFDQNTEAFF
16	TRBD2	TRBV7-9	.	TRBJ2-2	TGTGCCAGCAGTTCAACTAGCGGGAGGTCCACCGGGGAGCTGTTTTTT	CASSSTSGRSTGELFF
13	.	TRBV12-3/TRBV12-4	.	TRBJ2-5	TGTGCCAGCAGTTTCCGGCCTAAAGAGACCCAGTACTTC	CASSFRPKETQYF
16	TRBD1	TRBV28	.	TRBJ1-5	TGTGCCAGCAGACTCTACAGGGGGCGCTGGGATCAGCCCCAGCATTTT	CASRLYRGRWDQPQHF
16	.	TRBV11-2	.	TRBJ1-2	TGTGCCAGCAGCTTAGGTCGCGCGGCAATTCGGAGAGGCTACACCTTC	CASSLGRAAIRRGYTF
18	TRBD1	TRBV27	.	TRBJ2-3	TGTGCCAGCAGTCCTAAACCGCCCTTCGGACGGACAGGGGATACGCAGTATTTT	CASSPKPPFGRTGDTQYF
12	TRBD1	TRBV6-5	.	TRBJ2-7	TGTGCCAGCCGGGACAGCGTCTACGAGCAGTACTTC	CASRDSVYEQYF
17	TRBD2	TRBV28	once	TRBJ2-2	TGTGCCAGCAGTTTATTTTCTAGCGGGGGGAACACCGGGGAGCTGTTTTTT	CASSLFSSGGNTGELFF
17	TRBD2	TRBV28	few	TRBJ2-1	TGTGCCAGCAGTTTATGGAAACTAGCGGGAGGGCCGGGTGAGCAGTTCTTC	CASSLWKLAGGPGEQFF
16	TRBD2	TRBV5-4	.	TRBJ2-3	TGTGCCAGCAGCCCAGGTCGAACTAGCGGCACAGATACGCAGTATTTT	CASSPGRTSGTDTQYF
15	TRBD2	TRBV11-2	.	TRBJ2-1	TGTGCCAGCAGCCGGACTAGAGTGGTCTACAATGAGCAGTTCTTC	CASSRTRVVYNEQFF
13	.	TRBV20-1	.	TRBJ1-5	TGCAGTGCTAGTGTTTATAGCAATCAGCCCCAGCATTTT	CSASVYSNQPQHF
14	.	TRBV4-1	.	TRBJ1-5	TGCGCCAGCAGCCAAGAGAGCCTCAATCAGCCCCAGCATTTT	CASSQESLNQPQHF
19	.	TRBV21-1	.	TRBJ1-1	TGTGCCAGCAGCATCGGGGTAGGGCTGAGGAAGCGAGGGAGCGCTGAAGCTTTCTTT	CASSIGVGLRKRGSAEAFF